Listed here are 21 T cell receptor beta chains from one sample, sequenced in a study of shared clonotypes between healthy human individuals. The table came from immunoSEQ multiplex PCR; TCRdb's copy has only in-frame clones and leaves some out. The top ten clones hold over 0.8% of a sample with around 1,000,000 clones, 77% of them seen once. The specimen sequenced was memory CD4+ T cells from PBMCs. Subset denoted: CD45RA-negative fraction. The receptors come from a man aged 18-30 years in good health. Some clones in this sample may be carry-over from other donors' samples.

The chain links TRBV7-3 to TRBJ2-5, with a weak D call TRBD2 (5 bases). The germline V and J ends were trimmed by 4 bases and 4 bases, with 16 bases remaining between them. Germline values: CDR1 SGHTA, CDR2 FQGTGA. The CDR3 sequence is 15 residues long. The CDR3 DNA follows: TGTGCCAGCAGCTCGCAGTCCGGGCGGGCAGAGACCCAGTACTTC. This encodes CASSSQSGRAETQYF.

The DNA of the CDR3 is TGCGCCAGCAGGGCTGACGAGAACACTGAAGCTTTCTTT. It specifies CASRADENTEAFF. This sequence joins TRBV10-1 and TRBJ1-1; the D is unclear. V gave up 6 bases and J gave up 1 base, with 9 bases separating them. The germline V gene encodes CDR1 WNHNN and CDR2 SYGVQD (reference sequence). The CDR3 runs 13 residues.

This rearrangement joins TRBV27 to TRBJ2-7, with 7 bases lining up with TRBD1. The CDR3 loop spans 14 amino acids. The germline CDR1 and CDR2 sequences are MNHEY and SMNVEV (reference sequence). V was pared by 6 bases and J by 2 bases, with 7 bases of the junction left unmatched. The CDR3 here is CASSQQGTAYEQYF. Written as DNA, the CDR3 is TGTGCCAGCAGCCAACAGGGGACGGCCTACGAGCAGTACTTC.

V gene TRBV25-1 combines with J gene TRBJ2-3; D not certain. The germline CDR1 and CDR2 sequences are MGHDK and SYGVNS. This CDR3 spans 11 amino acids. V lost 6 bases, J lost 5 bases, and 6 bases lay in between. The CDR3 DNA reads as TGTGCCAGCAGGGACCAAGATACGCAGTATTTT. Translated: CASRDQDTQYF.

CDR3 nucleotides: TGTGCCAGCAGTGAATATTACGGAAGGTTTGGTGAAGCTTTCTTT. This encodes CASSEYYGRFGEAFF. The V gene is TRBV25-1, the J gene TRBJ1-1; no reliable D call. Germline CDR1 is MGHDK and CDR2 is SYGVNS. Trimming cost V 0 bases and J 7 bases, with 15 bases left between them. The CDR3 contains 15 residues.

The V gene is TRBV7-2, the J gene TRBJ2-5; a weak D match, TRBD2 (5 bases). The J call may be mistaken, given a closer DNA end match to TRBJ2-7. This CDR3 comprises 12 residues. Germline assignment: CDR1 SGHTA and CDR2 FQGNSA. The CDR3 sequence is CASSRTPYEQYF. The DNA for the CDR3 is TGTGCCAGCAGCAGGACTCCCTACGAGCAGTACTTC.

This clone has just a few counts. The chain carries TRBV6-5 and TRBJ2-1, with 9 nucleotides matching TRBD2. This CDR3 comprises 15 residues. Germline V CDR1 and CDR2: MNHEY, SVGAGI. V lost 0 bases, J lost 7 bases, and 4 bases stayed unmatched. The chain's CDR3 is CASSYSSGSENEQFF. The CDR3, as DNA: TGTGCCAGCAGTTACTCTAGCGGGAGTGAAAATGAGCAGTTCTTC.

CDR3 protein: CSAGQGSSTNEKLFF. CDR3 sequence (DNA): TGCAGCGCCGGACAGGGGTCCTCAACTAATGAAAAACTGTTTTTT. V and J are TRBV29-1 and TRBJ1-4; 9 nucleotides match TRBD1. Germline V gene sequence: CDR1 SQVTM, CDR2 ANQGSEA. Trimming at V came to 7 bases and at J to 0 bases, leaving 6 bases not matched to a gene. CDR3 length equals 15 residues.

This chain links TRBV19 with TRBJ2-4, with TRBD2 as a possible D gene (5 bases). The germline CDR1 and CDR2 sequences are LNHDA and SQIVND (reference sequence). This CDR3 spans 14 amino acids. Trimming cost V 11 bases and J 2 bases, with 16 bases left between them. The CDR3 region is CASWAGGPKNIQYF. In DNA form, the CDR3 reads TGTGCCTCCTGGGCGGGCGGGCCCAAAAACATTCAGTACTTC.

The CDR3 protein is CASSSSLAGGDEQFF. The CDR3 nucleotides read TGTGCCAGCAGCTCCTCATTAGCGGGAGGGGATGAGCAGTTCTTC. The chain links TRBV5-4 to TRBJ2-1, with 11 nucleotides matching TRBD2. This CDR3 contains 15 residues. Losses at the gene ends were 3 bases for V and 8 bases for J; bases not matched to a gene: 7. Germline-derived CDR1 and CDR2 are SGHNT and YYREEE (reference sequence).

The chain is built from TRBV30 and TRBJ1-2; D gene unclear. Per the germline V gene, CDR1 is GTSNPN and CDR2 is SVGIG (reference sequence). The CDR3 is 16 residues long. The V and J ends lost 0 bases and 1 base respectively, with 15 bases between them. This chain's CDR3 is CAWSVPQRGGNYGYTF. CDR3 sequence (DNA): TGTGCCTGGAGTGTACCCCAAAGAGGCGGTAACTATGGCTACACCTTC.

This clone turned up a few times. V gene TRBV5-4 combines with J gene TRBJ2-2; TRBD2 agrees at 9 bases. The J segment lost 0 bases and the V segment lost 4 bases, leaving 7 bases of the junction unmatched. This CDR3 spans 17 amino acids. Germline assignment: CDR1 SGHNT and CDR2 YYREEE (reference sequence). The CDR3: CASSHRGLATNTGELFF. The DNA of the CDR3 is TGTGCCAGCAGCCACCGGGGACTAGCTACGAACACCGGGGAGCTGTTTTTT.

CDR3 residues: CASSLSWGNQPQHF. In nucleotides, the CDR3 is TGTGCCAGCAGTTTAAGCTGGGGAAATCAGCCCCAGCATTTT. The chain links TRBV27 to TRBJ1-5, with D hard to call. The CDR3 is 14 residues long. The V end lost 2 bases, the J end lost 4 bases, and 9 bases lay between the germline ends. Germline values: CDR1 MNHEY, CDR2 SMNVEV (reference sequence).

The rearrangement uses TRBV28 and TRBJ1-2, with D uncertain. Germline CDR1 is MDHEN and CDR2 is SYDVKM. Trimming left V 4 bases short and J 8 bases short, with 14 bases between. This CDR3 spans 13 amino acids. The CDR3 region has the DNA TGTGCCAGCAGTTCCGGGTTCAAGGAGGGCTACACCTTC. This encodes CASSSGFKEGYTF.

This chain joins TRBV19 and TRBJ2-5; no reliable D call. The germline gives CDR1 LNHDA, CDR2 SQIVND (reference sequence). Trimming stripped 5 bases from V and 2 bases from J, with 12 bases between. The CDR3 runs 14 residues. CDR3 amino acids: CASSQLFEQETQYF. In DNA, the CDR3 is TGTGCCAGTAGTCAACTGTTTGAGCAAGAGACCCAGTACTTC.

This chain links TRBV27 with TRBJ2-3; no definite D call. Per the germline V gene, CDR1 is MNHEY and CDR2 is SMNVEV (reference sequence). The V end lost 6 bases, the J end lost 10 bases, and 17 bases lay between the germline ends. The CDR3 loop spans 13 amino acids. CDR3 nucleotides: TGTGCCAGCAGCTTCCTAGGCCAGGAGTCGCAGTATTTT. Its translation is CASSFLGQESQYF.

This sequence joins TRBV28 and TRBJ2-7; D may match TRBD1 or TRBD2 (6 bases each). The CDR3 contains 15 residues. Per germline, CDR1 MDHEN and CDR2 SYDVKM. V lost 7 bases and J 7 bases, leaving 23 bases between the germline ends. The CDR3 loop is CASIVGSGAGGEQYF. CDR3 DNA: TGTGCCAGCATCGTAGGCTCGGGGGCAGGTGGAGAGCAGTACTTC.

This clone has just a few counts. The rearrangement links TRBV15 to TRBJ1-2; D call uncertain. The V and J ends lost 5 bases and 4 bases respectively, with 8 bases between them. CDR1 is LNHNV, CDR2 YYDKDF, per germline (reference sequence). This CDR3 has 12 residues. CDR3 sequence (DNA): TGTGCCACCAGCGATGGAGGCTATGGCTACACCTTC. This translates into CATSDGGYGYTF.

This clone was seen a handful of times. At the DNA level, this CDR3 is encoded by other sequences in the same sample as well. This chain links TRBV2 with TRBJ2-5; D may match TRBD1 or TRBD2 (5 bases each). CDR3 length: 12 residues. Trimming stripped 6 bases from V and 0 bases from J, with 5 bases between. Germline-derived CDR1 and CDR2 are SNHLY and FYNNEI. Here the CDR3 DNA reads TGTGCCAGCAGGGGGGACCAAGAGACCCAGTACTTC. Protein product: CASRGDQETQYF.

This clone was recorded a few times. This chain joins TRBV28 and TRBJ1-5; 9 bases align to TRBD1. This CDR3 has 14 amino acids. The V gene end was trimmed by 6 bases and the J gene end by 9 bases; junction bases not matched to a gene: 9. CDR1 and CDR2 (germline): MDHEN, SYDVKM. CDR3 amino acids: CASRSGQGERPQHF. The CDR3 coding sequence is TGTGCCAGCAGATCGGGACAGGGAGAAAGGCCCCAGCATTTT.

The chain recombines TRBV4-2 with TRBJ2-3; the match to TRBD2 covers 7 bases. With V trimmed by 1 base and J by 5 bases, 9 bases remained unmatched. Per germline, CDR1 LGHNA and CDR2 YNFKEQ. This CDR3 has 16 residues. CDR3 sequence reads: CASSQGPGLGEDTQYF. Here the CDR3 DNA reads TGTGCCAGCAGCCAAGGGCCCGGACTAGGAGAAGATACGCAGTATTTT.